The 20 T cell receptor beta chains given below trace back to one sample, sequenced in a study of blood T cell repertoires in COVID-19. Using immunoSEQ multiplex PCR, the repertoire was profiled, and TCRdb retains in-frame clones only, with some absent. The table records 130,000 to 150,000 clones, about 87% of them present only once. Sequenced: peripheral blood. Receptor source: a man in his fifties who had recovered from COVID-19.

This chain connects TRBV3-1 (or the pseudogene TRBV3-2) to TRBJ1-5, with 8 bases that match TRBD1. The V gene end was trimmed by 0 bases and the J gene end by 3 bases; junction bases not matched to a gene: 19. The CDR3 totals 21 residues. Germline assignment: CDR1 LGHDT and CDR2 YNNKEL (reference sequence). In DNA form, the CDR3 reads TGTGCCAGCAGCCAAGATGGGAGACAGGGGTTTGGGATAAGGAACAATCAGCCCCAGCATTTT. It is translated as CASSQDGRQGFGIRNNQPQHF.

The chain has TRBV2 and TRBJ2-3; tentatively, D is TRBD2 (6 bases). The CDR3 extends over 13 amino acids. V gave up 4 bases and J gave up 6 bases, with 11 bases separating them. Germline V lookup: CDR1 SNHLY, CDR2 FYNNEI. The DNA of the CDR3 is TGTGCCAGCAGTGGGGACTTGATTGATACGCAGTATTTT. Translation gives CASSGDLIDTQYF.

The V call is TRBV10-1, the J call TRBJ2-1, with 10 bases that match TRBD1. The CDR3 consists of 16 residues. CDR1 and CDR2 from the germline V gene are WNHNN and SYGVQD (reference sequence). V lost 4 bases to trimming and J lost 0 bases; unmatched junction nucleotides: 3. The DNA of the CDR3 is TGCGCCAGCAGTGGGACAGGGGGTTTCTCCTACAATGAGCAGTTCTTC. This encodes CASSGTGGFSYNEQFF.

The rearrangement links TRBV3-1 (or the pseudogene TRBV3-2) to TRBJ2-7; no clear D gene. The CDR3 runs 12 residues. V was pared by 4 bases and J by 1 base, with 5 bases between. The germline V gene encodes CDR1 LGHDT and CDR2 YNNKEL (reference sequence). CDR3 bases: TGTGCCAGCAGCCTCCTATCCTACGAGCAGTACTTC. It codes for CASSLLSYEQYF.

The V gene is TRBV19, the J gene TRBJ2-1; 7 nucleotides match TRBD1. Germline-derived CDR1 and CDR2 are LNHDA and SQIVND (reference sequence). This CDR3 is built from 15 residues. Losses at the gene ends were 1 base for V and 6 bases for J; bases not matched to a gene: 6. CDR3 coding DNA: TGTGCCAGTAGTATAGGGCGACAGGGCCTCAATGAGCAGTTCTTC. It codes for CASSIGRQGLNEQFF.

The chain couples TRBV5-1 to TRBJ1-1; 10 nucleotides line up with TRBD1. The CDR3 has 14 amino acids. Unmatched junction bases numbered 2, after V lost 3 bases and J lost 3 bases. In germline, CDR1 is SGHRS, CDR2 YFSETQ. The CDR3 here is CASSWTGGDTEAFF. CDR3 sequence (DNA): TGCGCCAGCAGCTGGACAGGGGGTGACACTGAAGCTTTCTTT.

V is TRBV5-1 and J is TRBJ2-3; 12 positions agree with TRBD2. The CDR3 is 17 amino acids. Per the germline V gene, CDR1 is SGHRS and CDR2 is YFSETQ. The trim removed 0 bases at V and 2 bases at J, leaving 4 bases unmatched. CDR3 in DNA: TGCGCCAGCAGCTTGGTTACTAGCGGGGGGTTCACAGATACGCAGTATTTT. It is translated as CASSLVTSGGFTDTQYF.

The V and J genes are TRBV4-2 and TRBJ2-7, with D unclear. V shed 1 base and J shed 3 bases, with 16 bases lying between them. Germline V gene lookup returns CDR1 LGHNA and CDR2 YNFKEQ. The CDR3 loop spans 16 amino acids. CDR3 nucleotide sequence: TGTGCCAGCAGCCAAGTTGCTGACGGGTTCAACTACGAGCAGTACTTC. Its protein is CASSQVADGFNYEQYF.

This rearrangement joins TRBV19 to TRBJ2-5, with no clear D. In germline, CDR1 is LNHDA, CDR2 SQIVND (reference sequence). The CDR3 loop spans 13 amino acids. V dropped 5 bases and J dropped 0 bases, with 7 bases sitting between them. CDR3 sequence reads: CASSAVHQETQYF. DNA for the CDR3: TGTGCCAGTAGTGCGGTTCACCAAGAGACCCAGTACTTC.

The chain recombines TRBV4-1 with TRBJ2-7; D possibly corresponds to TRBD2 (5 bases). CDR3 length equals 14 residues. Trimming stripped 0 bases from V and 0 bases from J, with 6 bases between. Germline lookup yields CDR1 MGHRA and CDR2 YSYEKL. CDR3 amino acids: CASSQDRGSYEQYF. CDR3 nucleotide sequence: TGCGCCAGCAGCCAAGATCGGGGCTCCTACGAGCAGTACTTC.

The chain joins TRBV2 to TRBJ1-2; TRBD1 matches 11 bases. The CDR3 has 14 amino acids. V was pared by 6 bases and J by 6 bases, with 6 bases of the junction left unmatched. Germline lookup yields CDR1 SNHLY and CDR2 FYNNEI. The CDR3 DNA sequence: TGTGCCAGCAGCCCGGGACAGGGGGACAATGGCTACACCTTC. Residues: CASSPGQGDNGYTF.

The table lists this clone with a few counts. The chain recombines TRBV6-2 or TRBV6-3 with TRBJ2-7; TRBD1 aligns across 8 bases. J lost 5 bases, V lost 3 bases, and 6 bases had no gene match. The V gene's germline CDR1 is MNHEY and CDR2 SVGEGT. The CDR3 extends over 14 amino acids. The CDR3 coding sequence is TGTGCCAGCAGTTATGGACAGGGTTTGAACGAGCAGTACTTC. It specifies CASSYGQGLNEQYF.

J is TRBJ1-6 and V is TRBV7-6, with TRBD1 identical over 9 bases. J was trimmed by 10 bases and V by 5 bases; bases with no gene match: 6. CDR3 length: 14 amino acids. CDR1 SGHVS and CDR2 FNYEAQ come from the germline V gene. CDR3 protein: CASSKGQGQSPLHF. The CDR3 DNA reads as TGTGCCAGCAGCAAAGGACAGGGGCAATCACCCCTCCACTTT.

The chain is built from TRBV5-1 and TRBJ1-5; possibly TRBD1 for D (6 bases). Trimming took off 4 bases at V and 2 bases at J, with 10 bases between the two ends. The CDR3 spans 14 residues. CDR1 and CDR2 (germline): SGHRS, YFSETQ. DNA for the CDR3: TGCGCCAGCAGCCCGGACAGCCGCAATCAGCCCCAGCATTTT. Translation: CASSPDSRNQPQHF.

This chain uses TRBV7-6 with TRBJ2-1, with 8 bases matching TRBD2. The CDR3 has 15 residues. The J segment lost 3 bases and the V segment lost 3 bases, leaving 4 bases of the junction unmatched. In germline, CDR1 is SGHVS, CDR2 FNYEAQ. The CDR3 protein is CASSFGAGVYNEQFF. The CDR3 region has the DNA TGTGCCAGCAGCTTCGGAGCGGGGGTCTACAATGAGCAGTTCTTC.

The rearrangement uses TRBV5-1 and TRBJ1-1, with 10 nucleotides matching TRBD1. Germline CDR1 and CDR2: SGHRS and YFSETQ. V dropped 3 bases and J dropped 1; count of bases not matched to a gene: 6. This CDR3 is built from 16 residues. CDR3 DNA sequence: TGCGCCAGCAGCTATGGGGACAGGGGACAGAACACTGAAGCTTTCTTT. Protein: CASSYGDRGQNTEAFF.

The CDR3 DNA follows: TGCGCCAGCAGCCAAGACACAGCGGGGGGTGAAGATACGCAGTATTTT. Translation: CASSQDTAGGEDTQYF. The chain combines TRBV4-3 with TRBJ2-3; TRBD2 aligns across 9 bases. The V segment lost 0 bases and the J segment 5 bases; nucleotides outside the gene matches: 6. Germline CDR1 and CDR2: LGHNA and YSLEER. This CDR3 is 16 amino acids long.

This clone was observed once. The genes are TRBV5-4 and TRBJ1-4; 8 positions match TRBD1. Per germline, CDR1 SGHNT and CDR2 YYREEE (reference sequence). The CDR3 contains 15 residues. V was clipped by 4 bases and J by 7 bases; unmatched bases: 9. CDR3 region: CASSAGQVVSEKLFF. CDR3 DNA sequence: TGTGCCAGCAGCGCGGGACAGGTTGTAAGTGAAAAACTGTTTTTT.

The gene calls are TRBV19 and TRBJ1-5; perhaps TRBD1 as D (6 bases). The length of the CDR3 is 13 residues. Germline CDR1 reads LNHDA; CDR2 reads SQIVND (reference sequence). V dropped 7 bases and J dropped 3 bases, with 10 bases sitting between them. The CDR3 coding sequence is TGTGCCAGTACGACAGGTTTCAATCAGCCCCAGCATTTT. Its translation is CASTTGFNQPQHF.

This clone was seen more than once but under ten times. The chain couples TRBV19 to TRBJ1-1; 8 bases fit TRBD1. Germline CDR1 and CDR2: LNHDA and SQIVND (reference sequence). CDR3 length: 14 amino acids. Trimming removed 7 bases from V and 11 bases from J; junction bases left unmatched: 15. CDR3 region: CASTRDRWVLGAFF. CDR3 coding DNA: TGTGCCAGTACCCGGGACAGGTGGGTTCTAGGGGCTTTCTTT. Using reference TRBV19 and TRBJ1-1 for the parts outside the CDR3, the full variable domain is DGGITQSPKYLFRKEGQNVTLSCEQNLNHDAMYWYRQDPGQGLRLIYYSQIVNDFQKGDIAEGYSVSREKKESFPLTVTSAQKNPTAFYLCASTRDRWVLGAFFGQGTRLTVV.